The 16 T cell receptor beta chains below all came from one sample that was sequenced in a study of blood T cell repertoires in COVID-19 (dated by TCRdb to about 2020). Receptor libraries were prepared by the immunoSEQ multiplex PCR assay. TCRdb provides this immuneACCESS table in a form limited to in-frame rearrangements. Some clones are lacking; in checked studies, under half of them reflect an unresolved V gene, and why the rest are absent is not known. The sample table shows fewer than 250,000 clones, and 80% to 90% are seen once. Of the sample, around 3.7% falls within the top ten clones. The sequenced sample was PBMCs or T cells enriched from blood (not recorded which). These receptors were taken from a woman in her twenties or thirties who had been exposed to COVID-19.

This chain uses TRBV12-3 or TRBV12-4 with TRBJ2-3; TRBD2 matches 8 bases. V was clipped by 6 bases and J by 5 bases; unmatched bases: 4. The CDR3 is 13 amino acids. The CDR3 bases are TGTGCCAGCAGAGCGGGAGCGGGAGATACGCAGTATTTT. It specifies CASRAGAGDTQYF.

The V gene is TRBV19, the J gene TRBJ2-4; 7 nucleotides match TRBD1. With V trimmed by 6 bases and J by 6 bases, 11 bases remained unmatched. Germline V gives CDR1 LNHDA, CDR2 SQIVND (reference sequence). CDR3 length: 15 amino acids. CDR3 in DNA: TGTGCCAGTAGCCCAATCGGGACAGCCTTAAACATTCAGTACTTC. It encodes CASSPIGTALNIQYF.

This chain uses TRBV24-1 with TRBJ2-3; 7 nucleotides agree with TRBD1. With V trimmed by 6 bases and J by 5 bases, 7 bases remained unmatched. CDR1 is KGHDR and CDR2 is SFDVKD in the germline V gene. This CDR3 has 14 amino acids. CDR3 sequence (DNA): TGTGCCACCAGTCCAGCACAGGGGTTAGATACGCAGTATTTT. Translated: CATSPAQGLDTQYF.

The V and J genes are TRBV18 and TRBJ2-1; TRBD2 agrees at 11 bases. With V trimmed by 1 base and J by 4 bases, 3 bases remained unmatched. Germline CDR1 is KGHSH and CDR2 is LQKENI. The CDR3 sequence is 16 residues long. As DNA, the CDR3 is TGTGCCAGCTCACCACGTAGCGGGAGGGCTTACAATGAGCAGTTCTTC. It yields the protein CASSPRSGRAYNEQFF.

The count of this clone is one. The chain recombines TRBV12-3 or TRBV12-4 with TRBJ1-1, with D unclear. CDR3 length: 13 residues. V lost 7 bases to trimming and J lost 3 bases, with 12 bases between them. The CDR3: CASTLPSDTEAFF. The CDR3 DNA is TGTGCCAGCACCTTACCTTCGGACACTGAAGCTTTCTTT.

The chain uses TRBV6-5 and TRBJ2-7; D possibly corresponds to TRBD1 (5 bases). This CDR3 spans 13 amino acids. The germline CDR1 and CDR2 sequences are MNHEY and SVGAGI. V was trimmed by 8 bases and J by 2 bases, leaving 13 bases between them. The CDR3 nucleotides are TGTGCCAGCGGGTCGGCAGGGCCCTACGAGCAGTACTTC. Protein product: CASGSAGPYEQYF.

V and J are TRBV30 and TRBJ2-2, with 12 bases identical to TRBD2. The V segment lost 3 bases and the J segment 9 bases; nucleotides outside the gene matches: 17. Germline CDR1 and CDR2: GTSNPN and SVGIG (reference sequence). This CDR3 has 18 residues. The CDR3 region is CAWRGGPSGRANARELFF. CDR3 nucleotides: TGTGCCTGGAGAGGAGGCCCTAGCGGGAGGGCCAACGCCAGGGAGCTGTTTTTT.

This chain uses TRBV7-8 with TRBJ1-1; D gene uncertain. The CDR3 contains 13 residues. Trimming removed 5 bases at V and 4 bases at J, with 11 bases between. CDR1 is SGHVS and CDR2 is FQNEAQ in the germline V gene. The DNA for the CDR3 is TGTGCCAGCAGCCCCTCGGGGAGCACTGAAGCTTTCTTT. Its protein is CASSPSGSTEAFF.

The rearrangement joins TRBV28 to TRBJ2-7; tentatively, D is TRBD2 (7 bases). The CDR3 consists of 15 residues. Germline V gives CDR1 MDHEN, CDR2 SYDVKM. V was trimmed by 8 bases and J by 2 bases, leaving 19 bases between them. In nucleotides, the CDR3 is TGTGCCAGCTCCGGGGGGCTAGCGAATCCCTACGAGCAGTACTTC. Amino acids: CASSGGLANPYEQYF.

This clone is a singleton in its sample. This rearrangement joins TRBV5-4 to TRBJ2-1; D gene unclear. Deletions cut 1 base from V and 3 bases from J, with 2 bases between. In germline, CDR1 is SGHNT, CDR2 YYREEE (reference sequence). This CDR3 comprises 12 residues. The CDR3 nucleotides are TGTGCCAGCAGCTTGCGCTACAATGAGCAGTTCTTC. Protein sequence: CASSLRYNEQFF.

The genes are TRBV30 and TRBJ2-2, with 8 positions matching TRBD1. Germline CDR1 reads GTSNPN; CDR2 reads SVGIG (reference sequence). The trim removed 7 bases at V and 4 bases at J, leaving 5 bases unmatched. The CDR3 has 13 amino acids. Here the CDR3 DNA reads TGTGCCTTAGACAGGGGACTCACCGGGGAGCTGTTTTTT. It yields the protein CALDRGLTGELFF.

The chain links TRBV11-3 to TRBJ2-5; 12 bases match TRBD2. CDR1 is SGHNT and CDR2 is YENEEA in the germline V gene. The CDR3 has 18 residues. The V gene end was trimmed by 0 bases and the J gene end by 5 bases; junction bases not matched to a gene: 10. This CDR3 reads CASSLDRRLAGVDETQYF. The CDR3, as DNA: TGTGCCAGCAGCTTAGATCGGCGACTAGCGGGAGTCGATGAGACCCAGTACTTC. Variable domain in full (rest from reference TRBV11-3 and TRBJ2-5): EAGVVQSPRYKIIEKKQPVAFWCNPISGHNTLYWYLQNLGQGPELLIRYENEEAVDDSQLPKDRFSAERLKGVDSTLKIQPAELGDSAVYLCASSLDRRLAGVDETQYFGPGTRLLVL.

This rearrangement joins TRBV27 to TRBJ1-2, with 8 bases aligning to TRBD1. V lost 3 bases to trimming and J lost 5 bases; unmatched junction nucleotides: 8. This CDR3 contains 15 residues. Germline-derived CDR1 and CDR2 are MNHEY and SMNVEV (reference sequence). CDR3 sequence: CASSFGQGEGYGYTF. In nucleotides, the CDR3 is TGTGCCAGCAGTTTCGGACAGGGCGAAGGGTATGGCTACACCTTC.

The chain carries TRBV14 and TRBJ2-7; 7 bases agree with TRBD1. The germline V gene encodes CDR1 SGHDN and CDR2 FVKESK. The length of the CDR3 is 13 residues. V gave up 3 bases and J gave up 11 bases; unmatched junction bases: 10. CDR3 DNA sequence: TGTGCCAGCAGCCAGACGCCGGGACAGTCAAAGTACTTC. Protein: CASSQTPGQSKYF.

The genes are TRBV19 and TRBJ1-1, with D hard to call. The CDR3 covers 15 residues. CDR1 is LNHDA and CDR2 is SQIVND in the germline V gene (reference sequence). Deletions cut 2 bases from V and 3 bases from J, with 13 bases between. CDR3 DNA sequence: TGTGCCAGTAGTATACCGGAGGTGGTATACACTGAAGCTTTCTTT. Its protein product is CASSIPEVVYTEAFF.

The chain carries TRBV6-5 and TRBJ2-3, with 7 bases aligning to TRBD1. This CDR3 region has 16 residues. CDR1 and CDR2 (germline): MNHEY, SVGAGI. V shed 6 bases and J 4 bases; nucleotides not matched to a gene: 13. The CDR3 region is CASSYPGRDSPDTQYF. The CDR3 nucleotides are TGTGCCAGCAGCTACCCCGGCAGGGACAGCCCAGATACGCAGTATTTT.